These 18 T cell receptor beta chains share one sample of origin, sequenced in a study of T-cell memory formation after mild COVID-19. Via MiXCR, TCRdb re-called the 5' RACE reads, giving one row per CDR3 protein. This table has fewer than 500,000 distinct CDR3 sequences, roughly 25% appearing once. The sample comprised PBMCs or a T cell subset sorted from them (not recorded which). Receptor source: an adult woman who had mild COVID-19 (a few samples of this study predate the infection). Cell type and time point are not known.

The chain couples TRBV5-1 to TRBJ2-7; D tentatively fits TRBD1 or TRBD2 (5 bases each). The CDR3 length is 14 residues. Trimming left V 3 bases short and J 5 bases short, with 15 bases between. Germline V gene lookup returns CDR1 SGHRS and CDR2 YFSETQ. The CDR3 region is CASSSGTPNNEQYF. The DNA of the CDR3 is TGCGCCAGCAGCTCTGGGACGCCGAACAACGAGCAGTACTTC.

The rearrangement links TRBV18 to TRBJ2-3, with TRBD1 matching 7 bases. Looked up from germline, CDR1 is KGHSH and CDR2 is LQKENI. V lost 3 bases, J lost 5 bases, and 5 bases stayed unmatched. The CDR3 spans 14 residues. The CDR3 here is CASSPRQGLDTQYF. The CDR3 DNA follows: TGTGCCAGCTCACCTCGACAGGGCCTAGATACGCAGTATTTT. The full variable domain, in which reference TRBV18 and TRBJ2-3 provide the parts outside the CDR3, is NAGVMQNPRHLVRRRGQEARLRCSPMKGHSHVYWYRQLPEEGLKFMVYLQKENIIDESGMPKERFSAEFPKEGPSILRIQQVVRGDSAAYFCASSPRQGLDTQYFGPGTRLTVL.

This clonotype was detected a few times. This chain uses TRBV9 with TRBJ1-2; D unclear. V was cut by 0 bases and J by 4 bases, with 4 bases left in between. Per the germline V gene, CDR1 is SGDLS and CDR2 is YYNGEE. This CDR3 region has 12 residues. The CDR3 DNA follows: TGTGCCAGCAGCGTAGAAGGCTATGGCTACACCTTC. It yields the protein CASSVEGYGYTF.

The DNA of the CDR3 is TGTGCCAGCAGTTGGGGGACAAGCGCGAACACCGGGGAGCTGTTTTTT. Protein: CASSWGTSANTGELFF. The chain links TRBV12-3 or TRBV12-4 to TRBJ2-2; weak D call: TRBD1 (6 bases). The CDR3 is made up of 16 amino acids. The germline V and J ends were trimmed by 4 bases and 0 bases, with 12 bases remaining between them.

This clonotype was seen a handful of times. The chain recombines TRBV2 with TRBJ2-3, with 10 bases fitting TRBD1. After removal of 3 bases from V and 4 bases from J, the junction contained 4 bases not matched to a gene. CDR3 length: 15 amino acids. Germline V CDR1 and CDR2: SNHLY, FYNNEI. In DNA form, the CDR3 reads TGTGCCAGCAGTGAGTCCGGGACAGGGGCAGATACGCAGTATTTT. Its translation is CASSESGTGADTQYF.

This clonotype was recorded a few times. The J gene is TRBJ2-2, the V gene TRBV7-9; 8 bases agree with TRBD1. V shed 5 bases and J 2 bases; nucleotides not matched to a gene: 7. Germline lookup yields CDR1 SEHNR and CDR2 FQNEAQ (reference sequence). This CDR3 contains 16 residues. For the CDR3, the DNA is TGTGCCAGCAGCCATGCAGGGGGCGCAAACACCGGGGAGCTGTTTTTT. Its translation is CASSHAGGANTGELFF. The whole variable domain, filled in from reference TRBV7-9 and TRBJ2-2, reads DTGVSQNPRHKITKRGQNVTFRCDPISEHNRLYWYRQTLGQGPEFLTYFQNEAQLEKSRLLSDRFSAERPKGSFSTLEIQRTEQGDSAMYLCASSHAGGANTGELFFGEGSRLTVL.

CDR3 sequence: CSARDRKGQGNQPQHF. The DNA of the CDR3 is TGCAGTGCTAGAGATCGTAAGGGACAGGGAAATCAGCCCCAGCATTTT. The chain uses TRBV20-1 and TRBJ1-5; the match to TRBD1 covers 9 bases. From germline, CDR1 is DFQATT and CDR2 SNEGSKA (reference sequence). The CDR3 spans 16 residues. V lost 0 bases to trimming and J lost 4 bases; unmatched junction nucleotides: 7.

This clonotype was detected only a few times. The chain employs TRBV11-1 and TRBJ2-1, with 7 positions matching TRBD1. CDR1 and CDR2 from the germline V gene are SGHAT and FQDESV (reference sequence). Losses at the gene ends were 5 bases for V and 9 bases for J; bases not matched to a gene: 1. The CDR3 spans 11 residues. CDR3 loop: CASSGTVEQFF. The CDR3, as DNA: TGTGCCAGCAGCGGGACAGTTGAGCAGTTCTTC.

V usage is TRBV30 and J usage is TRBJ2-1; maybe TRBD2 (5 bases). Deletions cut 3 bases from V and 8 bases from J, with 8 bases between. Germline V CDR1 and CDR2: GTSNPN, SVGIG (reference sequence). The CDR3 extends over 11 amino acids. CDR3 sequence (DNA): TGTGCCTGGAGGTGGGAGCATGAGCAGTTCTTC. It yields the protein CAWRWEHEQFF.

This clonotype was seen a handful of times. The CDR3 coding sequence is TGCGCCAGCAGCCAATGGCGCGGGGGGAACTCCTACGAGCAGTACTTC. Protein: CASSQWRGGNSYEQYF. The chain joins TRBV4-1 to TRBJ2-7, with TRBD2 matching over 8 bases. The trim removed 2 bases at V and 0 bases at J, leaving 6 bases unmatched. This CDR3 has 16 residues. Germline V gene sequence: CDR1 MGHRA, CDR2 YSYEKL.

This clonotype has more than one count but fewer than ten. The chain links TRBV29-1 to TRBJ1-2, with D perhaps matching TRBD1 (5 bases). The CDR3 sequence is 15 residues long. Germline V lookup: CDR1 SQVTM, CDR2 ANQGSEA. V was cut by 3 bases and J by 5 bases, with 19 bases left in between. Here the CDR3 reads CSVDEETEKIYGYTF. For the CDR3, the DNA is TGCAGCGTTGATGAAGAGACAGAAAAAATTTATGGCTACACCTTC.

This chain joins TRBV12-5 and TRBJ2-7; D uncertain. The CDR3 has 12 residues. Germline values: CDR1 LGHNT, CDR2 FRNRAP. The V and J ends lost 5 bases and 2 bases respectively, with 7 bases between them. CDR3 loop: CASGPSAYEQYF. The CDR3 DNA is TGTGCTAGTGGTCCAAGTGCCTACGAGCAGTACTTC.

This clonotype was picked up a small number of times. The rearrangement uses TRBV30 and TRBJ2-7; 10 nucleotides align to TRBD2. V shed 4 bases, J shed 2 bases, and the junction held 5 bases outside the gene matches. CDR3 length: 14 amino acids. The germline gives CDR1 GTSNPN, CDR2 SVGIG (reference sequence). CDR3 nucleotides: TGTGCCTGGAACGGAGCGGGAGGGCCCTACGAGCAGTACTTC. This encodes CAWNGAGGPYEQYF.

The gene calls are TRBV29-1 and TRBJ2-3; D is ambiguous. The germline V gene encodes CDR1 SQVTM and CDR2 ANQGSEA. V lost 2 bases and J lost 3, with 9 bases in between. The CDR3 runs to 13 residues. As DNA, the CDR3 is TGCAGCGTTGAAAGGATCGGGACAGATACGCAGTATTTT. This translates into CSVERIGTDTQYF.

This chain joins TRBV12-3 or TRBV12-4 and TRBJ2-7, with a tentative D call TRBD1 (5 bases). Trimming pared 6 bases from V and 5 bases from J, leaving 11 bases between. This CDR3 spans 12 amino acids. In DNA, the CDR3 is TGTGCCAGCAGGGCATTGGGGCACGAGCAGTACTTC. Translating it yields CASRALGHEQYF.

The V call is TRBV6-1, the J call TRBJ2-7, with D perhaps given as TRBD1 or TRBD2 (5 bases each). There are 15 residues in the CDR3. Germline V lookup: CDR1 MNHNS, CDR2 SASEGT. The ends were cut back, 1 base at V and 4 bases at J, with 14 bases in the middle. This chain's CDR3 is CASSEDSGPSYEQYF. For the CDR3, the DNA is TGTGCCAGCAGTGAAGACTCGGGGCCCTCATACGAGCAGTACTTC.

This clonotype has at least ten counts. V usage is TRBV7-2 and J usage is TRBJ2-5; TRBD2 aligns across 10 bases. The CDR3 loop spans 17 amino acids. V lost 5 bases, J lost 1 base, and 10 bases stayed unmatched. The germline CDR1 and CDR2 sequences are SGHTA and FQGNSA. The CDR3 protein is CASSAAGLAFVQETQYF. The CDR3 DNA reads TGTGCCAGCAGCGCAGCGGGACTAGCGTTTGTCCAAGAGACCCAGTACTTC.

V gene TRBV9 combines with J gene TRBJ2-3; the match to TRBD2 covers 8 bases. CDR3 length equals 14 residues. V dropped 5 bases and J dropped 4; count of bases not matched to a gene: 6. CDR1 is SGDLS, CDR2 YYNGEE, per germline. CDR3 in amino acids: CASSESGSADTQYF. Here the CDR3 DNA reads TGTGCCAGCAGTGAGAGCGGGAGTGCAGATACGCAGTATTTT.